A selection of T cell receptor beta chains follows, all from one sample in a study of pediatric ulcerative colitis. The table came from immunoSEQ multiplex PCR; TCRdb's copy has only in-frame clones and leaves some out. Here the sample spans tens of thousands of clones, about nine tenths being singletons. The sample consisted of blood. Receptors were obtained from a boy between 10 and 17 years old who was a control in a study of pediatric ulcerative colitis. The CDR3 runs from the conserved cysteine through the conserved F or W. D genes are given only for firm matches. The size field is filled for only some rows; it gives once, few, many or a size class.

d_call	clone_size	v_call	j_call	cdr3_nt	cdr3_aa
.	.	TRBV27	TRBJ2-3	TGTGCCAGCAGCACTATCCTGTCTGGCACAGATACGCAGTATTTT	CASSTILSGTDTQYF
TRBD1	.	TRBV7-3	TRBJ2-1	TGTGCCAGCAGCCTGACAGGGGGCCGCTCCTACAATGAGCAGTTCTTC	CASSLTGGRSYNEQFF
.	few	TRBV25-1	TRBJ1-1	TGTGCCAGCAGTGAATACTCAGGGAGTACTGAAGCTTTCTTT	CASSEYSGSTEAFF
TRBD1	.	TRBV5-4	TRBJ2-7	TGTGCCAGCAGCTACGGACAGGGGATCCCCTACGAGCAGTACTTC	CASSYGQGIPYEQYF
.	.	TRBV19	TRBJ2-6	TGTGCCAGTAGTATACTCATCTCTGGGGCCAACGTCCTGACTTTC	CASSILISGANVLTF
TRBD1	few	TRBV4-3	TRBJ2-7	TGCGCCAGCAGCCATGATACCGGGACAGGGGGGGCAAAGCAGTACTTC	CASSHDTGTGGAKQYF
.	.	TRBV2	TRBJ2-2	TGTGCCAGCAGTGTACAGCCCGCGACCGGGGAGCTGTTTTTT	CASSVQPATGELFF
TRBD1	.	TRBV27	TRBJ2-7	TGTGCCAGCAGACTGACAGGGGACTCCTACGAGCAGTACTTC	CASRLTGDSYEQYF
TRBD2	once	TRBV18	TRBJ2-1	TGTGCCAGCTCAGCTCGACTAGCGGGAGGGCCCCAGCGTGAGCAGTTCTTC	CASSARLAGGPQREQFF
.	once	TRBV6-6	TRBJ2-3	TGTGCCAGCAGTTACCTGGGGGCTAGCACAGATACGCAGTATTTT	CASSYLGASTDTQYF
.	.	TRBV27	TRBJ2-2	TGTGCCAGCAGTTTTTGGGCAGAGAACACCGGGGAGCTGTTTTTT	CASSFWAENTGELFF
.	.	TRBV7-9	TRBJ1-2	TGTGCCAGCAGCTTAGATCAGGGATATGGCTACACCTTC	CASSLDQGYGYTF
.	.	TRBV9	TRBJ1-2	TGTGCCAGCAGCGTAGAGCAGGGTGCTTACTATGGCTACACCTTC	CASSVEQGAYYGYTF
.	.	TRBV13	TRBJ1-3	TGTGCCAGCAGCTACACAGGCTCTGGAAACACCATATATTTT	CASSYTGSGNTIYF
.	.	TRBV23-1	TRBJ1-2	TGCGCCAGCAGTCACGGGGGCCCGGGGTATGGCTACACCTTC	CASSHGGPGYGYTF
TRBD1	once	TRBV30	TRBJ1-6	TGTGCCTGGCTCGAGACTTTTACAGGGGTAAATTCACCCCTCCACTTT	CAWLETFTGVNSPLHF
.	.	TRBV11-1	TRBJ2-1	TGTGCCAGCAGCTTAACCCGATTTCGGAGGGGCTCCTACAATGAGCAGTTCTTC	CASSLTRFRRGSYNEQFF
TRBD1	few	TRBV28	TRBJ1-2	TGTGCCAGCAGTTTGGGGGAGACAGGGAATGGCTACACCTTC	CASSLGETGNGYTF
TRBD1	.	TRBV19	TRBJ2-7	TGTGCCAGTAGTACAGACAGGGCACGAGTGCAGTACTTC	CASSTDRARVQYF